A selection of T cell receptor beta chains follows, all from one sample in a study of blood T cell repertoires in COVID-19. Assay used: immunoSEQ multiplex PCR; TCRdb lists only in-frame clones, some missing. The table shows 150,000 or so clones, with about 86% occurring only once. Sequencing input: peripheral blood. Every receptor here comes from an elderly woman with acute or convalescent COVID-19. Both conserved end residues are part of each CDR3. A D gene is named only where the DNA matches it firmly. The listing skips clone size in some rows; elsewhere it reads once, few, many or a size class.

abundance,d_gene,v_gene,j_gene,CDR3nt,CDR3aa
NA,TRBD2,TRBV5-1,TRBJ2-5,TGCGCCAGCAGCTTGCGGGGAGGGCGAGAGACCCAGTACTTC,CASSLRGGRETQYF
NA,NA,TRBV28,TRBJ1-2,TGTGCCAGCTCGGAACCAAAGTGGGGCGGCTACACCTTC,CASSEPKWGGYTF
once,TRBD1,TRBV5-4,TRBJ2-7,TGTGCCAGCAGCCCCAGAATGGGACAGGGGGGTTACGAGCAGTACTTC,CASSPRMGQGGYEQYF
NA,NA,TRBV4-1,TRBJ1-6,TGCGCCAGCAGCTCACAACGAAATTCACCCCTCCACTTT,CASSSQRNSPLHF
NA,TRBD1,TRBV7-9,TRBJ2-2,TGTGCCAGCAGCTTAAGTCGACACAGGGGGCACGGGGAGCTGTTTTTT,CASSLSRHRGHGELFF
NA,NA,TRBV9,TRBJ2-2,TGTGCCAGCAGCGTAGCTTCTGTTTCGAACACCGGGGAGCTGTTTTTT,CASSVASVSNTGELFF
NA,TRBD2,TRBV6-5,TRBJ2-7,TGTGCCAGCCGGGAGGGTCGGGCATACGAGCAGTACTTC,CASREGRAYEQYF
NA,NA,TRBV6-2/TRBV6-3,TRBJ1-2,TGTGCCAGCAGTTACGGCAGTCTCACTGGCTACACCTTC,CASSYGSLTGYTF
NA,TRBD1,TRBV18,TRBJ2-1,TGTGCCAGCTCACCGCCGGGACAGGCCTTGAGTGAGCAGTTCTTC,CASSPPGQALSEQFF
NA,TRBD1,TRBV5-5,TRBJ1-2,TGTGCCAGCAGCTTGCCTCAGGGGGCCAGCTATGGCTACACCTTC,CASSLPQGASYGYTF
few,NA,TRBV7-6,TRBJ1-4,TGTGCCAGCAGCTACGGAAGGGCGCATGAGGGAAAACTGTTTTTT,CASSYGRAHEGKLFF
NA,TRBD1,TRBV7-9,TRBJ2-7,TGTGCCAGCAGCTCCCGTACGACAGGGCCTTCGGACGAGCAGTACTTC,CASSSRTTGPSDEQYF
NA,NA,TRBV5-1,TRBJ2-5,TGCGCCAGCAGCGAGCTCCAAGAGACCCAGTACTTC,CASSELQETQYF
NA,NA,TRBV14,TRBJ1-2,TGTGCCAGCAGCCAAGTAGGAGGGAGCTATGGCTACACCTTC,CASSQVGGSYGYTF
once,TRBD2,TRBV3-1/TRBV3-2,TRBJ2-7,TGTGCCAGCAGGTTGACTAGCGGGGGGACTCACGAGCAGTACTTC,CASRLTSGGTHEQYF
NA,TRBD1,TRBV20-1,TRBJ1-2,TGCAGTGCTAGAGGGACAGGTGATAACACCTTC,CSARGTGDNTF
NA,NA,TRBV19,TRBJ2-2,TGTGCCAGTAGTACGACAGCGTATTCCGGGGAGCTGTTTTTT,CASSTTAYSGELFF
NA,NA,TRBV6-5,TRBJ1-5,TGTGCCAGCAGTCCGAACAGAATTAGCAATCAGCCCCAGCATTTT,CASSPNRISNQPQHF
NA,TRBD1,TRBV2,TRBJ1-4,TGTGCCAGCAGCGCAGACAGGGGGCGCAGTGAAAAACTGTTTTTT,CASSADRGRSEKLFF
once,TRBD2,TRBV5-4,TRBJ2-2,TGTGCCAGCAGGGAAGCGGGAGGGGCGAACACCGGGGAGCTGTTTTTT,CASREAGGANTGELFF
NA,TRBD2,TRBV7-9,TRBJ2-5,TGTGCCAGCAGCCGCATAGGACTAGCGGGAGAGGAGACCCAGTACTTC,CASSRIGLAGEETQYF
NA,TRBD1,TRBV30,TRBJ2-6,TGTGCCTGGAGAAATCCGGGACAGCCCCTCTCTGGGGCCAACGTCCTGACTTTC,CAWRNPGQPLSGANVLTF
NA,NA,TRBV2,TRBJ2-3,TGTGCCAGCAGAAGAGGAGGGTTGGCGCAGTATTTT,CASRRGGLAQYF
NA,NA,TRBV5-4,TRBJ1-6,TGTGCCAGCAGCGGAGCCCGGGGGACCCTCCACTTT,CASSGARGTLHF
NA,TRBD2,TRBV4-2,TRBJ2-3,TGTGCCAGCAGCCAAGATAGGGGCGGGGGAATAGATACGCAGTATTTT,CASSQDRGGGIDTQYF
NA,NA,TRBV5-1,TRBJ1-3,TGCGCCAGCAGCTTAACAGGCGCCGACTCTGGAAACACCATATATTTT,CASSLTGADSGNTIYF
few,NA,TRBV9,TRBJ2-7,TGTGCCAGCAGCGATGGACTTGGAGGCTCCTACGAGCAGTACTTC,CASSDGLGGSYEQYF
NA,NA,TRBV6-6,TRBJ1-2,TGTGCCAGCAGTATTACGGGGAACTATGGCTACACCTTC,CASSITGNYGYTF
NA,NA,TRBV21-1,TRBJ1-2,TGTGCCAGCAGCAAAGTGTCATGGGGAAACCTTATAATCCGATTGAGGGATGGCTACACCTTC,CASSKVSWGNLIIRLRDGYTF
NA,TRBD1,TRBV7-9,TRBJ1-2,TGTGCCAGCAGCACCCGAGACAGGGTTGGCTATGGCTACACCTTC,CASSTRDRVGYGYTF
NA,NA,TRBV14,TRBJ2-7,TGTGCCAGCAGCCAAGTTCGAGGGGAGCAGTACTTC,CASSQVRGEQYF
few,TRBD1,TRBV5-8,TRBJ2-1,TGTGCCAGCAGCTTGGCCGTGGGGACAGGAGCCTACAATGAGCAGTTCTTC,CASSLAVGTGAYNEQFF
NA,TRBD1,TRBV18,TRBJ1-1,TGTGCCAGCTCACTAGACTGGACAGGGCGGGAAGCTTTCTTT,CASSLDWTGREAFF
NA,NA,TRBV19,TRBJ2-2,TGTGCCAGTAGCCGCCTGCTAGACACCGGGGAGCTGTTTTTT,CASSRLLDTGELFF
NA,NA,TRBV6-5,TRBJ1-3,TGTGCCAGCAGTTACTCGAACCGACCACAGGGAAACACCATATATTTT,CASSYSNRPQGNTIYF
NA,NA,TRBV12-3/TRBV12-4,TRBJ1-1,TGTGCCAGCAGTTCCTGGCAGGGGACTGAAGCTTTCTTT,CASSSWQGTEAFF
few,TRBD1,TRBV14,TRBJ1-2,TGTGCCAGCAGCCAAGGTCGACAGGGTTTAGCTGGCTACACCTTC,CASSQGRQGLAGYTF
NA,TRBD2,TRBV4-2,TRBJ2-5,TGTGCCAGCAGCCCGGGGACTACAGGTCAAGAGACCCAGTACTTC,CASSPGTTGQETQYF
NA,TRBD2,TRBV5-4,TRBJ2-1,TGTGCCAGCAGCTGGAGCGGGAGCTCCTACAATGAGCAGTTCTTC,CASSWSGSSYNEQFF
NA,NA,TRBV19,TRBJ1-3,TGTGCCAGTAGTACAGACTCCAACACCATATATTTT,CASSTDSNTIYF
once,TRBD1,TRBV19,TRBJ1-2,TGTGCCAGTAGTACCACGGGGACAGGGCACTCTAACTATGGCTACACCTTC,CASSTTGTGHSNYGYTF
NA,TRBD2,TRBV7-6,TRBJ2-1,TGTGCCAGCAGCCCTCCGGCGGGAGGGCCGGGGAATGAGCAGTTCTTC,CASSPPAGGPGNEQFF
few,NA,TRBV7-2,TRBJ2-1,TGTGCCAGCAGCTTAGTACGGACAGTATACAATGAGCAGTTCTTC,CASSLVRTVYNEQFF
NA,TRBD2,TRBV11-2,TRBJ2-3,TGTGCCAGCAGCTTGACTAGCGGGGGGGCATTTGATACGCAGTATTTT,CASSLTSGGAFDTQYF
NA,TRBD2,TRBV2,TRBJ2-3,TGTGCCAGCAGTGAGCCCGCCTCCCCCACCGGACTAGCGACTAGCACAGATACGCAGTATTTT,CASSEPASPTGLATSTDTQYF